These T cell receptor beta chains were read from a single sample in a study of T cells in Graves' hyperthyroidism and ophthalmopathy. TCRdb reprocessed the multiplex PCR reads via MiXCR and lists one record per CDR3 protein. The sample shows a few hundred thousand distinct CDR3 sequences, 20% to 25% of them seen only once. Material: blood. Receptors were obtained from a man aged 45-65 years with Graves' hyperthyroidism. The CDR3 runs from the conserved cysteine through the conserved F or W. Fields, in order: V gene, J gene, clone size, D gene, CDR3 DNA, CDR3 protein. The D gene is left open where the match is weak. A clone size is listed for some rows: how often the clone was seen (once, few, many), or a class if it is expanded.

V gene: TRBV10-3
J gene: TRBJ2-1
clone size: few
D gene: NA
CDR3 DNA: TGTGCCATCAGTGAGGAGACAGGCTACAATGAGCAGTTCTTC
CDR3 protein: CAISEETGYNEQFF

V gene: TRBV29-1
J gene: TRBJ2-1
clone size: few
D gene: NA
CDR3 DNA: TGCAGCGTTACACAGGGATACGAGGAGCAGTTCTTC
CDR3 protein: CSVTQGYEEQFF

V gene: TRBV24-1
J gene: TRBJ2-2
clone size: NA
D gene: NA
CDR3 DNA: TGTGCCACCAGTGACCCTCCCGGGTCGAACACCGGGGAGCTGTTTTTT
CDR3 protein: CATSDPPGSNTGELFF

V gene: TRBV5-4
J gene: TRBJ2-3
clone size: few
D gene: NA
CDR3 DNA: TGTGCCAGCAGTCCGAACTGGGCGGGAGATACGCAGTATTTT
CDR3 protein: CASSPNWAGDTQYF

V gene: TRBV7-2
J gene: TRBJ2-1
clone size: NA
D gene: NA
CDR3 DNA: TGTGCCAGCAGCTTAGAAGGGTCGGGGGAGCAGTTCTTC
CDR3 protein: CASSLEGSGEQFF

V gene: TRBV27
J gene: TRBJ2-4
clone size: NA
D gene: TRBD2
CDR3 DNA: TGTGCCAGCAGTTTAGGGAGGGGCTCTAGGACCAAAAACATTCAGTACTTC
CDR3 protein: CASSLGRGSRTKNIQYF

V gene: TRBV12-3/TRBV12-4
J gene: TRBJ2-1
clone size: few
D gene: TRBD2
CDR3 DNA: TGTGCCAGCAGTAAAACTAGCGCTGAGCAGTTCTTC
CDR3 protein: CASSKTSAEQFF

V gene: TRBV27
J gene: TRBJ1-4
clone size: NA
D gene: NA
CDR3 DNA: TGTGCCAGCAGTTTATTAGGGGGTGAAAAACTGTTTTTT
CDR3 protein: CASSLLGGEKLFF

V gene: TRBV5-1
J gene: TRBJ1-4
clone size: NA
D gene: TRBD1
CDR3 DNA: TGCGCCAGCAGCTTGATGGGGGACAGTGAAAAACTGTTTTTT
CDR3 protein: CASSLMGDSEKLFF

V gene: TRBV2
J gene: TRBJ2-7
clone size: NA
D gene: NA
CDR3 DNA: TGTGCCAGCAGTGCAACGACAGGAGGAAATTCCTACGAGCAGTACTTC
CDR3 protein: CASSATTGGNSYEQYF

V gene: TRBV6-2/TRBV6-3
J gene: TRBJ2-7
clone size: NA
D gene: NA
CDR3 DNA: TGTGCCAGCAGTTACCATAGCGGCTTGTCCTACGAGCAGTACTTC
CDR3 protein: CASSYHSGLSYEQYF

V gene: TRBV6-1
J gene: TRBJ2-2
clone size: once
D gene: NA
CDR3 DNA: TGTGCCGGCAGTCGGACAGGCTTAGCGGGACCGAACACCGGGGAGCTGTTTTTT
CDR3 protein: CAGSRTGLAGPNTGELFF

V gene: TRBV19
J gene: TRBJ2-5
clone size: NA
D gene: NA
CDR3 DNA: TGTGCCAGTAGTATCACAGGAGCCCAAGAGACCCAGTACTTC
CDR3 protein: CASSITGAQETQYF

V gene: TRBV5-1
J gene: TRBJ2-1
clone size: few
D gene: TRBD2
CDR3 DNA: TGCGCCAGCAGCTTGGCTCGGGAGGATTCGGGTGAGCAGTTCTTC
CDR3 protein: CASSLAREDSGEQFF

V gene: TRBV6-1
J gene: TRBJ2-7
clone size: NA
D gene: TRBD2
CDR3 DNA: TGTGCCAGCAGCCAAGGCCCCAGGGCGGGGGTCCCCTACGAGCAGTACTTC
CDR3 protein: CASSQGPRAGVPYEQYF

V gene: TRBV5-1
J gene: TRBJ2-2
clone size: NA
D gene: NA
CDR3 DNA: TGCGCCAGCAGCTCTACGGGAGCGGGCACCGGGGAGCTGTTTTTT
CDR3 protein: CASSSTGAGTGELFF

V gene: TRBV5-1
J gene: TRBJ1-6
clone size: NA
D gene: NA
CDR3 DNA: TGCGCCAGCAGCGTTTCTAATTCACCCCTCCACTTT
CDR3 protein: CASSVSNSPLHF

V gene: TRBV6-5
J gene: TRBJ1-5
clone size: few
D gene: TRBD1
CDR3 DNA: TGTGCCAGCAGTTACGGGACAGATCAGCCCCAGCATTTT
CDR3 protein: CASSYGTDQPQHF

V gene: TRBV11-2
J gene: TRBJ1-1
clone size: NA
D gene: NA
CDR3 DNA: TGTGCCAGCAGCTTACATCAAGGCACTGAAGCTTTCTTT
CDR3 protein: CASSLHQGTEAFF

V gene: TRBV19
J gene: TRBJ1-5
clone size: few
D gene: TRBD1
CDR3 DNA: TGTGCCAGTAACGTAGGGACAGGGGACAATCAGCCCCAGCATTTT
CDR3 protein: CASNVGTGDNQPQHF

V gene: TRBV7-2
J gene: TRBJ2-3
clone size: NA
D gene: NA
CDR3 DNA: TGTGCCAGCAGCTGGCTTGATACGCAGTATTTT
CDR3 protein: CASSWLDTQYF

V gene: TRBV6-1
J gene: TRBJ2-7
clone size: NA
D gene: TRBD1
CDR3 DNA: TGTGCCAGCAGTGCGTCCGGGACAGCCACGGGGAAGTACGAGCAGTACTTC
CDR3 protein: CASSASGTATGKYEQYF

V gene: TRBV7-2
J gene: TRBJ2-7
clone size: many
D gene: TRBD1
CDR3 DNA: TGTGCCAGCAGCAGGGGACAGGGAGCCTACGAGCAGTACTTC
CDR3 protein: CASSRGQGAYEQYF

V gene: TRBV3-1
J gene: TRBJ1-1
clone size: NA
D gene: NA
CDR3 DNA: TGTGCCAGCAGCCGCTCAGGGGAACTAGCAGCTTTCTTT
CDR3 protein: CASSRSGELAAFF

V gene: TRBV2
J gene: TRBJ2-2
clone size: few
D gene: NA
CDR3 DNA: TGTGCCAGCAGTGAAATGAGGGGTGGCACCGGGGAGCTGTTTTTT
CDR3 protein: CASSEMRGGTGELFF

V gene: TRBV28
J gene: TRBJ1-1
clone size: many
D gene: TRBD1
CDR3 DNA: TGTGCCAGCAGTCTCGGACAGGGGTGGATGAACACTGAAGCTTTCTTT
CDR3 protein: CASSLGQGWMNTEAFF

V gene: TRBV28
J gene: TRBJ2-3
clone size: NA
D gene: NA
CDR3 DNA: TGTGCCAGCAGTCCCGGACTTTACACAGATACGCAGTATTTT
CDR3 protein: CASSPGLYTDTQYF

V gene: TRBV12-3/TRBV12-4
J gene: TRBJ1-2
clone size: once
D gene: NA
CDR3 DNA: TGTGCCAGCAGTTTAGGGCCCGCGTATGGCTACACCTTC
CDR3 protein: CASSLGPAYGYTF

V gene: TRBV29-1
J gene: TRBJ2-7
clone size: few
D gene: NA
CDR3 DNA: TGCAGCGTTGCGGAGGGACCCTACGAGCAGTACTTC
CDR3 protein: CSVAEGPYEQYF

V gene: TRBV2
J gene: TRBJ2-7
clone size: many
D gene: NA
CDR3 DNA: TGTGCCAGCGCACTACCAAAACCCTTCTCCTACGAGCAGTACTTC
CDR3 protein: CASALPKPFSYEQYF

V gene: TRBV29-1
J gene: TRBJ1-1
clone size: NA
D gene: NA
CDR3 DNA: TGCAGCGTTGTGTTTAACACTGAAGCTTTCTTT
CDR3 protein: CSVVFNTEAFF

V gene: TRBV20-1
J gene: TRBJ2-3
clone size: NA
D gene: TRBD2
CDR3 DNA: TGCAGTGCTAGAGCCCGGTGGCTAGCGGGCACAGATACGCAGTATTTT
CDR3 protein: CSARARWLAGTDTQYF

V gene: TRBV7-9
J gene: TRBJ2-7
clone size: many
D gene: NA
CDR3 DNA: TGTGCCAGCAGCGATACTAGTCTCGGAGGGGAGCAGTACTTC
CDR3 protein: CASSDTSLGGEQYF

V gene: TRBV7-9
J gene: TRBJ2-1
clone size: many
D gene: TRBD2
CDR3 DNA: TGTGCCAGCAGCCTAGCGGGCAGGTCCTACAATGAGCAGTTCTTC
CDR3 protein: CASSLAGRSYNEQFF

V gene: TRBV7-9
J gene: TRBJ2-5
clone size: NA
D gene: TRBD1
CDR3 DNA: TGTGCCAGCAGTTCGGGACAGGGAGGGGAGACCCAGTACTTC
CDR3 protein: CASSSGQGGETQYF

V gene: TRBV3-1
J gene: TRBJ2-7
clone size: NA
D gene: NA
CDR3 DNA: TGTGCCAGCAGAAACGCTGGCGAGCAGTACTTC
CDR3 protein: CASRNAGEQYF

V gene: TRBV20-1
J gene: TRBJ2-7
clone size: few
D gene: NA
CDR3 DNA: TGCAGTGCTAGAGATGGAGGGAGTTACGCCTACGAGCAGTACTTC
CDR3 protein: CSARDGGSYAYEQYF

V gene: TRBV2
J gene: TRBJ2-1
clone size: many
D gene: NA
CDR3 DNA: TGTGCCAGCTCCTTCGGCCATGAGCAGTTCTTC
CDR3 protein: CASSFGHEQFF

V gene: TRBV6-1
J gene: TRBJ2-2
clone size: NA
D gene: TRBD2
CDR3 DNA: TGTGCCTCAGACCCGGGACTAGCGAAGGACACCGGGGAGCTGTTTTTT
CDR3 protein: CASDPGLAKDTGELFF

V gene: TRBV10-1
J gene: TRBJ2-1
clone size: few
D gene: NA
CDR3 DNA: TGCGCCAGCAGCGCTTTGGGGCTAGGTGGCTTCAATGAGCAGTTCTTC
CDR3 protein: CASSALGLGGFNEQFF

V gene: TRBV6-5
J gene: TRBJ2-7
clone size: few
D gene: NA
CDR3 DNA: TGTGCCAGCAGTTACTCGAGTAGCGGCGCCTACGAGCAGTACTTC
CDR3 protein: CASSYSSSGAYEQYF

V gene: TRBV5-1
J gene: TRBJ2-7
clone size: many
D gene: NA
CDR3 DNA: TGCGCCAGCAGTCCCCCCGGCTACGAGCAGTACTTC
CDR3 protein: CASSPPGYEQYF